This entry lists 13 T cell receptor beta chains sequenced from one sample in a study of blood T cell repertoires in COVID-19. Sequencing used immunoSEQ multiplex PCR; TCRdb keeps in-frame clones, though not all of them. Counted here are approximately 260,000 clones, around nine tenths occurring once; the ten biggest clones make up approximately 2%. The specimen was PBMCs or T cells enriched from blood (not recorded which). These receptors were obtained from a woman aged 18-29 years who had recovered from COVID-19.

This rearrangement joins TRBV29-1 to TRBJ1-2, with 7 bases identical to TRBD1. Germline CDR1 reads SQVTM; CDR2 reads ANQGSEA. The CDR3 consists of 13 residues. Trimming took 3 bases from V and 4 from J; bases not matched to a gene: 5. CDR3 DNA: TGCAGCGTTGACCTGGGACAGAGCTATGGCTACACCTTC. Its protein product is CSVDLGQSYGYTF.

V usage is TRBV12-3 or TRBV12-4 and J usage is TRBJ1-1, with D maybe TRBD1 (5 bases). This CDR3 region has 13 residues. The V end was cut by 8 bases, the J end by 1 base, with 11 bases between. The CDR3 coding sequence is TGTGCCAGCGGATGGGGGGGGAACACTGAAGCTTTCTTT. It translates to CASGWGGNTEAFF.

The rearrangement joins TRBV6-2 or TRBV6-3 to TRBJ2-7, with TRBD2 identical over 11 bases. Germline loops: CDR1 MNHEY, CDR2 SVGEGT. The V and J ends lost 1 base and 2 bases, in that order; junction bases with no gene match: 7. This CDR3 is built from 17 residues. CDR3 nucleotide sequence: TGTGCCAGCAGTTACTTTCCTAGCGGGGGGAGTACCTACGAGCAGTACTTC. This translates into CASSYFPSGGSTYEQYF.

The CDR3 here is CASSGPGQGAFYGYTF. In DNA, the CDR3 is TGTGCCAGCAGCGGACCGGGACAGGGGGCTTTCTATGGCTACACCTTC. This chain uses TRBV11-2 with TRBJ1-2; TRBD1 matches 12 bases. V shed 5 bases and J 4 bases; nucleotides not matched to a gene: 8. Germline values: CDR1 SGHAT, CDR2 FQNNGV. The CDR3 is made up of 16 amino acids.

CDR3 nucleotide sequence: TGTGCCAGCAGCGCCGCTAGCGGGAGACCCACCGGGGAGCTGTTTTTT. Translation: CASSAASGRPTGELFF. This chain uses TRBV9 with TRBJ2-2, with 10 bases lining up with TRBD2. V lost 3 bases to trimming and J lost 4 bases; unmatched junction nucleotides: 6. Per germline, CDR1 SGDLS and CDR2 YYNGEE. The CDR3 length is 16 residues.

The chain uses TRBV7-9 and TRBJ1-2; tentatively, D is TRBD1 (6 bases). The CDR3 covers 13 residues. Germline CDR1 SEHNR, CDR2 FQNEAQ (reference sequence). Trimming shortened V by 6 bases and J by 4 bases, and 12 bases separated the two germline ends. CDR3 sequence (DNA): TGTGCCAGCAGGTCACAGGGACGCTATGGCTACACCTTC. It yields the protein CASRSQGRYGYTF.

The chain recombines TRBV7-6 with TRBJ2-5, with D tentatively TRBD2 (7 bases). Germline CDR1 reads SGHVS; CDR2 reads FNYEAQ. The CDR3 has 16 residues. V lost 1 base, J lost 10 bases, and 22 bases lay in between. The CDR3 coding sequence is TGTGCCAGCAGCTTAGGGGGGGGCGGGAGCCCCAGGGACCAGTACTTC. This encodes CASSLGGGGSPRDQYF. The variable domain in full, completed from reference TRBV7-6 and TRBJ2-5, reads GAGVSQSPRYKVTKRGQDVALRCDPISGHVSLYWYRQALGQGPEFLTYFNYEAQQDKSGLPNDRFSAERPEGSISTLTIQRTEQRDSAMYRCASSLGGGGSPRDQYFGPGTRLLVL.

V usage is TRBV5-1 and J usage is TRBJ2-1, with 7 bases lining up with TRBD1. The length of the CDR3 is 16 residues. Germline-derived CDR1 and CDR2 are SGHRS and YFSETQ. Germline trimming cut 3 bases from V and 4 bases from J; bases unmatched to any gene: 10. This chain's CDR3 is CASSSESGTDYNEQFF. The CDR3 coding sequence is TGCGCCAGCAGCTCAGAATCCGGGACAGATTACAATGAGCAGTTCTTC.

The rearrangement uses TRBV4-1 and TRBJ1-1; TRBD1 agrees at 8 bases. The V gene's germline CDR1 is MGHRA and CDR2 YSYEKL. With 1 base clipped from V and 1 base from J, the junction kept 2 bases outside the gene matches. This CDR3 has 15 residues. The CDR3 protein is CASSQGTGQNTEAFF. The CDR3 nucleotides read TGCGCCAGCAGCCAAGGGACAGGGCAGAACACTGAAGCTTTCTTT.

V and J are TRBV5-1 and TRBJ1-1; perhaps TRBD1 as D (6 bases). V dropped 1 base and J dropped 1 base, with 11 bases sitting between them. Germline assignment: CDR1 SGHRS and CDR2 YFSETQ. The CDR3 consists of 15 residues. This chain's CDR3 is CASSLKQGSNTEAFF. The CDR3 DNA reads as TGCGCCAGCAGCTTGAAACAGGGATCGAACACTGAAGCTTTCTTT.

V is TRBV2 and J is TRBJ1-5; 7 nucleotides align to TRBD1. Germline V lookup: CDR1 SNHLY, CDR2 FYNNEI. This CDR3 is 14 amino acids long. Germline trimming cut 6 bases from V and 6 bases from J; bases unmatched to any gene: 8. CDR3 sequence (DNA): TGTGCCAGCAGAGAACGGACAGGTGGTCAGCCCCAGCATTTT. Translating gives CASRERTGGQPQHF.

This chain joins TRBV2 and TRBJ2-5; a possible D gene is TRBD1 (6 bases). This CDR3 region has 14 residues. V dropped 3 bases and J dropped 5 bases, with 13 bases sitting between them. CDR1 is SNHLY and CDR2 is FYNNEI in the germline V gene. The CDR3 nucleotides read TGTGCCAGCAGTGATTCGGCAGGGGAGGAGACCCAGTACTTC. Protein product: CASSDSAGEETQYF.

CDR3 sequence: CASRLGGTDTQYF. CDR3 coding DNA: TGTGCCAGCCGGTTGGGGGGGACGGATACGCAGTATTTT. V is TRBV12-3 or TRBV12-4 and J is TRBJ2-3, with 7 bases fitting TRBD2. Unmatched junction bases numbered 8, after V lost 8 bases and J lost 6 bases. The CDR3 has 13 residues.